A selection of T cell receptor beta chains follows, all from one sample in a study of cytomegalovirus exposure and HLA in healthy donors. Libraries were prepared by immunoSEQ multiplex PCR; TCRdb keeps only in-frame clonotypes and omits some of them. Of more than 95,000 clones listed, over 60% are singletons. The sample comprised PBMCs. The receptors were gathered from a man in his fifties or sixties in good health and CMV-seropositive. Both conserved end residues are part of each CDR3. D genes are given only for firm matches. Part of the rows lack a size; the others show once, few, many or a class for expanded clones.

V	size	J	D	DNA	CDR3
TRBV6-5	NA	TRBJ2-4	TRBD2	TGTGCCGCGGGGGTCTTAGCCAAAAACATTCAGTACTTC	CAAGVLAKNIQYF
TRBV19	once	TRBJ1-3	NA	TGTGCCAGTAGTATAGGGGCAGCTCCATCTGGAAACACCATATATTTT	CASSIGAAPSGNTIYF
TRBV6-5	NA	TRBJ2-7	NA	TGTGCCAGCAGTGACAGGAGCGAAGGCTACGAGCAGTACTTC	CASSDRSEGYEQYF
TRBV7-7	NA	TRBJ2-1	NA	TGTGCCAGCAGTCCCCAAGCTCCGCCCTCCTACAATGAGCAGTTCTTC	CASSPQAPPSYNEQFF
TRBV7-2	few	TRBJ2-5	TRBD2	TGTGCCAGCAGCTCCAAAGGCCTAGCGGGGGGGCCGGGATCAGAGACCCAGTACTTC	CASSSKGLAGGPGSETQYF
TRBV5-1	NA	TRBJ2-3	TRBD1	TGCGCCAGCAGCGAGACAGGGCGGCGAGATACGCAGTATTTT	CASSETGRRDTQYF
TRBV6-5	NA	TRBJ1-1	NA	TGTGCCAGCAGTTACTCGGGACTCTTGAACACTGAAGCTTTCTTT	CASSYSGLLNTEAFF
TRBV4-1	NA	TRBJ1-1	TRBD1	TGCGCCAGCAGCCAAGATAGGGGGACAGCAACCATGAACACTGAAGCTTTCTTT	CASSQDRGTATMNTEAFF
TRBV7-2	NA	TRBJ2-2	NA	TGTGCCAGCAGCTTAGGAGGCCGGGGACTCTACACCGGGGAGCTGTTTTTT	CASSLGGRGLYTGELFF
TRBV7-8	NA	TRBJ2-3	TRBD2	TGTGCCAGCAGCGTAGACCCAGGTGCGGGGGGCGGAACAGATACGCAGTATTTT	CASSVDPGAGGGTDTQYF
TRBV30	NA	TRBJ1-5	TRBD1	TGTGCCTGGAGCCAGGGGGTCAGCAATCAGCCCCAGCATTTT	CAWSQGVSNQPQHF
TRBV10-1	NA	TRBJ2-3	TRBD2	TGCGCCAGCAGTCCTCTAGCGGGGGGGAACACAGATACGCAGTATTTT	CASSPLAGGNTDTQYF
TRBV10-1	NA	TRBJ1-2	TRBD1	TGCGCCAGCAGTAAAGGGGACAGCCTGTTTGGCTACACCTTC	CASSKGDSLFGYTF
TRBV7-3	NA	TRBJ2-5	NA	TGTGCCAGCAGCTTACCCGTTTCGGGGGTAGAGACCCAGTACTTC	CASSLPVSGVETQYF
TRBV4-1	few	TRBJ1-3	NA	TGCGCCAGCAGCCAAGGGGTGTTGAGGCGCGAAGCTGGAAACACCATATATTTT	CASSQGVLRREAGNTIYF
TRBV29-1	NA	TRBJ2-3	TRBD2	TGCAGCGTTGTGGGCGGGGGAATAGATACGCAGTATTTT	CSVVGGGIDTQYF
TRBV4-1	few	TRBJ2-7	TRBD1	TGCGCCAGCAGCCAAGGGACAGGAATCTACGAGCAGTACTTC	CASSQGTGIYEQYF
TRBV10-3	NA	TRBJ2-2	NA	TGTGCCATCAGTGAGAGAGGGGGACGGGACACCGGGGAGCTGTTTTTT	CAISERGGRDTGELFF
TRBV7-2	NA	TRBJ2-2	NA	TGTGCCAGCAGTCCCCAACCACAGGGAACCGGGGAGCTGTTTTTT	CASSPQPQGTGELFF
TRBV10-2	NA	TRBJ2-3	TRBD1	TGCGCCAGCAGGGACAGGGCAGCGACAGATACGCAGTATTTT	CASRDRAATDTQYF
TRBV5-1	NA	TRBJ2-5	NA	TGCGCCAGCAGCTTGGCCTCAGGGGTTAGGGAGACCCAGTACTTC	CASSLASGVRETQYF
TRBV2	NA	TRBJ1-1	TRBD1	TGTGCCAGCATCCTTACAGGGGGCACTGAAGCTTTCTTT	CASILTGGTEAFF
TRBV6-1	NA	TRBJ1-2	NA	TGTGCCAGCAGTGATGCGGCAGGGGACTATGGCTACACCTTC	CASSDAAGDYGYTF
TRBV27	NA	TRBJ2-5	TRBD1	TGTGCCAGCAGTCCCAGGGGGCAGGAGACCCAGTACTTC	CASSPRGQETQYF
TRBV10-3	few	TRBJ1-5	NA	TGTGCCACCGTCCGGGACACCGATCAGCCCCAGCATTTT	CATVRDTDQPQHF
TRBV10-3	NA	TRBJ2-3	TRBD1	TGTGCCATCAGTGAGGGGGACAGGGGGGCAGATACGCAGTATTTT	CAISEGDRGADTQYF
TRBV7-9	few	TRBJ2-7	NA	TGTGCCAGCAGTTCAGGGAAACTCTCCTACGAGCAGTACTTC	CASSSGKLSYEQYF
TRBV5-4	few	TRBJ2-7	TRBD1	TGTGCCAGCAGCTCGGGACAGGGGCTGTCCGAGCAGTACTTC	CASSSGQGLSEQYF
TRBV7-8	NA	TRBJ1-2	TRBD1	TGTGCCAGCAGCTTAACGGCAGGGGGCTATGGCTACACCTTC	CASSLTAGGYGYTF
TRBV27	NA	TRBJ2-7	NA	TGTGCCAGCAGTATGACACGCTACGAGCAGTACTTC	CASSMTRYEQYF
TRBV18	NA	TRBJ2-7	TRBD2	TGTGCCAGCTCCCCGCCGGGTTCAAGCGGGGGCAGCTCCTACGAGCAGTACTTC	CASSPPGSSGGSSYEQYF
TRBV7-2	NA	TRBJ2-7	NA	TGTGCCAGCAGCTTTCGAGGGGGACGCTACGAGCAGTACTTC	CASSFRGGRYEQYF
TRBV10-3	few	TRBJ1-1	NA	TGTGCCATCAGTGAGTCGGGCTTCGAAGCTTTCTTT	CAISESGFEAFF
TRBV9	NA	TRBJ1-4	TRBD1	TGTGCCAGCAGCGTAGGGACAGGGACCTTAACAACTAATGAAAAACTGTTTTTT	CASSVGTGTLTTNEKLFF
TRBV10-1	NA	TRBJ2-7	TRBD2	TGCGCCAGCAGTGAGTCTATTAGCGGGGCCTCCTACGAGCAGTACTTC	CASSESISGASYEQYF
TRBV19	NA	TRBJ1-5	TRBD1	TGTGCCAGTAGTATCCGGAGTAGCAGGGGGACATTATGGGGAAATCAGCCCCAGCATTTT	CASSIRSSRGTLWGNQPQHF
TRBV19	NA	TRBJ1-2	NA	TGTGCCAGTAGTATAGTCGGGGAAGGCTACACCTTC	CASSIVGEGYTF
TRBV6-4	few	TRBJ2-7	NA	TGTGCCAGCACCCTGACAGTGGACGAGCAGTACTTC	CASTLTVDEQYF
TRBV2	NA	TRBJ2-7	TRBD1	TGTGCCAGCGGACAGGGCGGAGGGGGCGAGCAGTACTTC	CASGQGGGGEQYF
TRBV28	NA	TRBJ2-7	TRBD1	TGTGCCAGCATCGCAGGGGGTGACTACGAGCAGTACTTC	CASIAGGDYEQYF
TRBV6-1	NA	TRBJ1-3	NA	TGTGCCAGCAGCGATGCCGGGAGACTGGGAAACACCATATATTTT	CASSDAGRLGNTIYF
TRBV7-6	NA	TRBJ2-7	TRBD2	TGTGCCAGCAGCCCTTTGAGGGGCGGGGGCTCCTACGAGCAGTACTTC	CASSPLRGGGSYEQYF
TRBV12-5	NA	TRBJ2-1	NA	TGTGCTAGTGGTCTAATGGGGGGGCACAATGAGCAGTTCTTC	CASGLMGGHNEQFF
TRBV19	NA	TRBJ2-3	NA	TGTGCCAGTGTACCCTCGACTTCAAATACGCAGTATTTT	CASVPSTSNTQYF
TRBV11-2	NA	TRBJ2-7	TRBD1	TGTGCCAGCAAGACAGGGGGCTCCTACGAGCAGTACTTC	CASKTGGSYEQYF
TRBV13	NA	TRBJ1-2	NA	TGTGCCAGCAGCCTAGGTGGCTCCGCTAACTATGGCTACACCTTC	CASSLGGSANYGYTF
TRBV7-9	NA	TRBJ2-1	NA	TGTGCCAGCAGCTTAGGTGCAGGGTTGAAAATGGGTGAGCAGTTCTTC	CASSLGAGLKMGEQFF
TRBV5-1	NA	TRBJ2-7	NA	TGCGCCAGCAGCTTGGCCAGGGGAGATTACGAGCAGTACTTC	CASSLARGDYEQYF
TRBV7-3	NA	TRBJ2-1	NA	TGTGCCAGCAGTCCCGGGGAGCTAATCTTTGAGCAGTTCTTC	CASSPGELIFEQFF
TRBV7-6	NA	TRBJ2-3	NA	TGTGCCAGCAGCGGGGGGGCCGCGCAGTATTTT	CASSGGAAQYF
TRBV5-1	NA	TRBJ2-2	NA	TGCGCCAGCAGCTTGAGAACAGGAGACACCGGGGAGCTGTTTTTT	CASSLRTGDTGELFF
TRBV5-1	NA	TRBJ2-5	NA	TGCGCCAGCAGCTTAGGGGGAACACAAGAGACCCAGTACTTC	CASSLGGTQETQYF
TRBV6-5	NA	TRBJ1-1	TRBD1	TGTGCCAGCAGTTACTCGAGGGGCAGGGGGCTAGGAGAAGCTTTCTTT	CASSYSRGRGLGEAFF
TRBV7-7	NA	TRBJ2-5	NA	TGTGCCAGCAGCTTACCCGGAGAGACCCAGTACTTC	CASSLPGETQYF
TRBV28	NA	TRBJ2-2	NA	TGTGCCAGCAGTTTAGCGGGACCCACCGGGGAGCTGTTTTTT	CASSLAGPTGELFF